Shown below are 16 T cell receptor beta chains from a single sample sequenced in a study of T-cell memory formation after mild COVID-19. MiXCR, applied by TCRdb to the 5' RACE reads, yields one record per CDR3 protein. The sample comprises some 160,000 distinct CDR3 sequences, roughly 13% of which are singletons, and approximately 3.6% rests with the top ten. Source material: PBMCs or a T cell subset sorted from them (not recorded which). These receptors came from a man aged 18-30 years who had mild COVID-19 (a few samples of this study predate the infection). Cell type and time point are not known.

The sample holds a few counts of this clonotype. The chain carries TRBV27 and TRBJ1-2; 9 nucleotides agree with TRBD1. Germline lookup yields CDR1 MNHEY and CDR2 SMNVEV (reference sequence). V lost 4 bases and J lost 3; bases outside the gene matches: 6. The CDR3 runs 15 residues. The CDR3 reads CASSSRTGVDYGYTF. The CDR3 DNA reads TGTGCCAGCAGTTCACGGACAGGGGTGGACTATGGCTACACCTTC.

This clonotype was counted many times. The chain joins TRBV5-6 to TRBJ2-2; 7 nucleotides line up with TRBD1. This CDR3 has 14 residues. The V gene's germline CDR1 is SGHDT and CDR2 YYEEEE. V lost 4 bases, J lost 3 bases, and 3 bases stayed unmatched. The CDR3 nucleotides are TGTGCCAGCAGCCGGGACAGACACACCGGGGAGCTGTTTTTT. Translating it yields CASSRDRHTGELFF.

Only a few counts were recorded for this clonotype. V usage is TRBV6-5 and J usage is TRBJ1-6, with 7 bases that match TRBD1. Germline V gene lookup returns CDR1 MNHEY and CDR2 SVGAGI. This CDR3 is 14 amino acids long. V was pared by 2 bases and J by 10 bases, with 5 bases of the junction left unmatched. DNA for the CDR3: TGTGCCAGCAGTTACGGGACAGTACGCTCACCCCTCCACTTT. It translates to CASSYGTVRSPLHF.

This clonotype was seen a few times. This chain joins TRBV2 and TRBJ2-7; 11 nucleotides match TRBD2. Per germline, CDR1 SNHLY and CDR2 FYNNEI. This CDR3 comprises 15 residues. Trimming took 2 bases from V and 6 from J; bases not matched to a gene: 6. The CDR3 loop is CASSEIPGTSGEQYF. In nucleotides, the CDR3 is TGTGCCAGCAGTGAAATCCCCGGGACTAGCGGCGAGCAGTACTTC.

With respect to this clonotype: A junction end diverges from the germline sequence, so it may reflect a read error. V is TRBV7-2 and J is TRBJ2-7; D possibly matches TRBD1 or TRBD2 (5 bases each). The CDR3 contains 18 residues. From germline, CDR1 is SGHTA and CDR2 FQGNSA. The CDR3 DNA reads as TGTGCCTGCAGCTTAGAGGGGACCGGGGCAGTGGGAGCCTACGAGCAGTACTTC. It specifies CACSLEGTGAVGAYEQYF.

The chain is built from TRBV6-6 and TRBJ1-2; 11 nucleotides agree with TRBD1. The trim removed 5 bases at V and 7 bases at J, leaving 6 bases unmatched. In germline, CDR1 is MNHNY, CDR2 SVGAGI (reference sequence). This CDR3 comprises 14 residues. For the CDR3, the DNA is TGTGCCAGCAGTCTCGGACAGGGGGCCCCTGGCTACACCTTC. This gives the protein CASSLGQGAPGYTF.

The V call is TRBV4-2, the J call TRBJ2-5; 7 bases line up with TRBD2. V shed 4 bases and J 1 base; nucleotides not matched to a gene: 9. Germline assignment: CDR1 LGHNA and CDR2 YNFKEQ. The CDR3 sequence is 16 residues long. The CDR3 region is CASSLVTAGSQETQYF. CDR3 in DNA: TGTGCCAGCAGCCTGGTTACAGCGGGGTCCCAAGAGACCCAGTACTTC.

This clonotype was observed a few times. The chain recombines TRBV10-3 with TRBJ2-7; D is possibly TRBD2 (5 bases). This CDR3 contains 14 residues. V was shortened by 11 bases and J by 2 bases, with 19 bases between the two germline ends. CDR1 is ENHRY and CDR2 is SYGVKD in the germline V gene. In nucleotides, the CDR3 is TGTGCCCTGAGGGAATCCGGGAATCCCTACGAGCAGTACTTC. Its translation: CALRESGNPYEQYF.

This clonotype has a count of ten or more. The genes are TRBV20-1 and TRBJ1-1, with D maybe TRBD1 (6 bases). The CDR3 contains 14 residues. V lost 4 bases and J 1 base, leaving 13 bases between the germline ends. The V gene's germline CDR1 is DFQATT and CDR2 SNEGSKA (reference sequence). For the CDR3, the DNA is TGCAGTGCTATCAGACAGGACACGAACACTGAAGCTTTCTTT. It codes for CSAIRQDTNTEAFF.

CDR3 sequence (DNA): TGTGCCAGCTCACCGGCGGGAGGTCAGCCCCAGCATTTT. Amino acids: CASSPAGGQPQHF. V gene TRBV18 combines with J gene TRBJ1-5; D gene ambiguous. Trimming pared 3 bases from V and 6 bases from J, leaving 9 bases between. Germline CDR1 and CDR2: KGHSH and LQKENI. The CDR3 is 13 amino acids. Variable domain in full (rest from reference TRBV18 and TRBJ1-5): NAGVMQNPRHLVRRRGQEARLRCSPMKGHSHVYWYRQLPEEGLKFMVYLQKENIIDESGMPKERFSAEFPKEGPSILRIQQVVRGDSAAYFCASSPAGGQPQHFGDGTRLSIL.

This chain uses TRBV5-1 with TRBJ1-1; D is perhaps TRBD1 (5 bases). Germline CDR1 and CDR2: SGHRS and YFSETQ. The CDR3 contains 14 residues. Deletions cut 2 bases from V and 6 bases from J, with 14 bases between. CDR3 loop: CASSLAGGMAEAFF. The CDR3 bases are TGCGCCAGCAGCTTAGCGGGGGGGATGGCTGAAGCTTTCTTT.

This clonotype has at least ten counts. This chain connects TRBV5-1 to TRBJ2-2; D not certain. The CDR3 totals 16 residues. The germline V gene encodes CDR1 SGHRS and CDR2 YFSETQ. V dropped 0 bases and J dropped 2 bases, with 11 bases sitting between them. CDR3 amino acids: CASSLAFGRNTGELFF. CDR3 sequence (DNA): TGCGCCAGCAGCTTGGCTTTTGGCAGAAACACCGGGGAGCTGTTTTTT. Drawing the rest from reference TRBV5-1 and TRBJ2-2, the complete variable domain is KAGVTQTPRYLIKTRGQQVTLSCSPISGHRSVSWYQQTPGQGLQFLFEYFSETQRNKGNFPGRFSGRQFSNSRSEMNVSTLELGDSALYLCASSLAFGRNTGELFFGEGSRLTVL.

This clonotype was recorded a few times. The CDR3 sequence is CSVDSKSRETQYF. CDR3 bases: TGCAGCGTCGACAGTAAGTCCAGGGAGACCCAGTACTTC. V and J are TRBV29-1 and TRBJ2-5; D is possibly TRBD1 (5 bases). CDR3 size: 13 residues. Germline CDR1 and CDR2: SQVTM and ANQGSEA. Trimming stripped 6 bases from V and 5 bases from J, with 16 bases between. Variable domain in full (rest from reference TRBV29-1 and TRBJ2-5): SAVISQKPSRDICQRGTSLTIQCQVDSQVTMMFWYRQQPGQSLTLIATANQGSEATYESGFVIDKFPISRPNLTFSTLTVSNMSPEDSSIYLCSVDSKSRETQYFGPGTRLLVL.

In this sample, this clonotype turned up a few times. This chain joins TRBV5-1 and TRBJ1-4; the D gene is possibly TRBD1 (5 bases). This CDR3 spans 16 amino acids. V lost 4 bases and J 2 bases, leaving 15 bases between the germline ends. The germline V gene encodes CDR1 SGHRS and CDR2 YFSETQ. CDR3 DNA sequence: TGCGCCAGCAGCCTCTCCGGGGCAGTGACTAATGAAAAACTGTTTTTT. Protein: CASSLSGAVTNEKLFF.

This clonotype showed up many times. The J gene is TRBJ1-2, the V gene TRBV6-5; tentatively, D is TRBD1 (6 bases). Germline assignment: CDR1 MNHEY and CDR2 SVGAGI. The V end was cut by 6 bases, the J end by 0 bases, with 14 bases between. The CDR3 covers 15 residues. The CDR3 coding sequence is TGTGCCAGCAGCCCCGCAGGGGCAGCTAACTATGGCTACACCTTC. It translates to CASSPAGAANYGYTF.

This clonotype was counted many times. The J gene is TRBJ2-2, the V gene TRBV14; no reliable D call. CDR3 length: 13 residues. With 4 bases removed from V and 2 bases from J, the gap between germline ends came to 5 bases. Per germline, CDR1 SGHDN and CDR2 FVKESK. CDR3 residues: CASSRANTGELFF. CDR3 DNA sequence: TGTGCCAGCAGCCGCGCCAACACCGGGGAGCTGTTTTTT.